The rows below give T cell receptor beta chains drawn from one sample of a study of T cell repertoires in cytomegalovirus infection. TCRdb itself ran the reads through MiXCR, one entry per CDR3 protein. The data hold about 770,000 distinct CDR3 sequences, with under 35% observed a single time. Their antigen targets remain unknown. This sample comprised cultured CD8+ T cells from PBMCs, obtained from culture after CMV antigen stimulation. These receptors were obtained from a human donor in good health (CMV status not recorded). Some clones in this sample may be carry-over from other donors' samples. The CDR3 runs from the conserved cysteine through the conserved F or W. Fields, in order: clone size, V gene, D gene, J gene, CDR3 protein, CDR3 DNA. D genes are given only for firm matches. The size entry is marked missing in some rows and otherwise reads once, few, many or a size class.

>few|TRBV7-3|NA|TRBJ2-1
CASSSQGGTANEQFF
TGTGCCAGCAGCTCCCAGGGGGGCACGGCCAATGAGCAGTTCTTC
>NA|TRBV6-1|NA|TRBJ1-2
CASSETGRNYGYTF
TGTGCCAGCAGTGAAACGGGACGGAACTATGGCTACACCTTC
>NA|TRBV7-9|NA|TRBJ1-2
CASSPVGEGGYTF
TGTGCCAGCAGCCCCGTGGGGGAAGGTGGCTACACCTTC
>few|TRBV7-9|NA|TRBJ1-5
CASSLRVNQPQHF
TGTGCCAGCAGCTTAAGAGTAAATCAGCCCCAGCATTTT
>many|TRBV7-2|TRBD1|TRBJ2-3
CASSLAGRDRVADTQYF
TGTGCCAGCAGCTTAGCCGGTAGGGACAGGGTCGCAGATACGCAGTATTTT
>NA|TRBV7-9|NA|TRBJ2-7
CASSSAVHYEQYF
TGTGCCAGCAGCTCCGCGGTCCACTACGAGCAGTACTTC
>once|TRBV2|TRBD2|TRBJ2-7
CASSLYYRGGQVEQYF
TGTGCCAGCAGTCTCTATTATCGGGGGGGGCAGGTCGAGCAGTACTTC
>few|TRBV6-5|TRBD1|TRBJ2-5
CASSYSRTGGLQETQYF
TGTGCCAGCAGTTACTCCCGGACAGGGGGACTTCAAGAGACCCAGTACTTC
>few|TRBV20-1|NA|TRBJ2-2
CSAPGPNTGELFF
TGCAGTGCTCCCGGGCCGAACACCGGGGAGCTGTTTTTT
>once|TRBV2|NA|TRBJ2-2
CASSSLEYTGELFF
TGTGCCAGCAGCTCCCTAGAATATACCGGGGAGCTGTTTTTT
>few|TRBV4-1|NA|TRBJ1-1
CASSQGSTPNTEAFF
TGCGCCAGCAGCCAAGGGTCGACACCTAACACTGAAGCTTTCTTT
>NA|TRBV12-3/TRBV12-4|NA|TRBJ1-2
CASRTEQDHDRGYTF
TGTGCCAGCAGGACAGAACAGGATCATGATCGAGGCTACACCTTC
>NA|TRBV7-9|NA|TRBJ2-5
CASSLGQGSGSQYF
TGTGCCAGCAGCTTAGGTCAAGGGTCGGGTTCCCAGTACTTC
>NA|TRBV28|NA|TRBJ2-5
CASSFWTDSQETQYF
TGTGCCAGCAGTTTCTGGACAGATTCCCAAGAGACCCAGTACTTC
>NA|TRBV7-9|NA|TRBJ1-5
CASSLAGTRAQPQHF
TGTGCCAGCAGCTTAGCGGGGACCCGGGCTCAGCCCCAGCATTTT
>NA|TRBV5-1|TRBD2|TRBJ2-1
CANSLDLGLAGLSYNEQFF
TGCGCCAACAGCTTGGACCTAGGACTAGCGGGTCTCTCCTACAATGAGCAGTTCTTC
>NA|TRBV7-9|NA|TRBJ2-5
CASSTDREYYRGQETQYF
TGTGCCAGCAGCACCGACAGGGAGTATTATCGGGGGCAAGAGACCCAGTACTTC
>once|TRBV12-3/TRBV12-4|NA|TRBJ1-1
CASGSIEGENTEAFF
TGTGCCAGCGGGTCGATAGAGGGAGAGAACACTGAAGCTTTCTTT
>many|TRBV7-2|TRBD2|TRBJ2-7
CASTIAGGLEQYF
TGTGCCAGCACCATAGCGGGGGGGCTAGAGCAGTACTTC
>NA|TRBV7-8|NA|TRBJ1-1
CASSLDGSVNTEAFF
TGTGCCAGCAGCTTAGATGGGTCAGTGAACACTGAAGCTTTCTTT
>many|TRBV7-8|TRBD1|TRBJ1-2
CASSLRQGTNYGYTF
TGTGCCAGCAGCTTACGACAGGGGACTAACTATGGCTACACCTTC
>few|TRBV27|TRBD2|TRBJ2-3
CASSSGLAVGTQYF
TGTGCCAGCAGTTCGGGACTAGCGGTGGGGACGCAGTATTTT
>few|TRBV6-5|TRBD2|TRBJ2-7
CASSYSGSGGAYEQYF
TGTGCCAGCAGTTACTCGGGTAGCGGGGGGGCCTACGAGCAGTACTTC
>NA|TRBV6-2/TRBV6-3|NA|TRBJ1-1
CASSYSMREAFF
TGTGCCAGCAGTTACTCGATGCGCGAAGCTTTCTTT
>few|TRBV4-1|NA|TRBJ1-6
CASSQVLGEDSPLHF
TGCGCCAGCAGCCAAGTGTTAGGGGAGGATTCACCCCTCCACTTT
>few|TRBV19|NA|TRBJ1-2
CATNGRGNGYTF
TGTGCCACTAATGGAAGGGGGAATGGCTACACCTTC
>few|TRBV4-1|TRBD1|TRBJ2-1
CASSRTGGYYNEQFF
TGCGCCAGCAGCCGAACAGGGGGGTACTACAATGAGCAGTTCTTC
>few|TRBV27|NA|TRBJ1-6
CASQTGKRSPLHF
TGTGCCAGCCAGACGGGAAAACGGTCACCCCTCCACTTT
>NA|TRBV4-3|NA|TRBJ1-1
CASSQDLTGEAFF
TGCGCCAGCAGCCAAGATCTTACGGGAGAAGCTTTCTTT
>NA|TRBV6-6|NA|TRBJ1-1
CASSLLGLDTEAFF
TGTGCCAGCAGTCTTCTAGGGTTAGACACTGAAGCTTTCTTT
>few|TRBV7-7|NA|TRBJ2-1
CASSEAAVSSYNEQFF
TGTGCTAGCAGCGAGGCTGCAGTCTCCTCCTACAATGAGCAGTTCTTC
>few|TRBV18|TRBD1|TRBJ1-4
CASSPLAVGQGREKLFF
TGTGCCAGCTCACCACTCGCTGTGGGACAGGGCCGTGAAAAACTGTTTTTT
>NA|TRBV5-1|NA|TRBJ2-2
CASSLAGGDGTGELFF
TGCGCCAGCAGCTTGGCTGGGGGCGATGGCACCGGGGAGCTGTTTTTT
>NA|TRBV27|NA|TRBJ1-2
CASSYNLMDYGYTF
TGTGCCAGCAGTTATAACCTTATGGACTATGGCTACACCTTC
>few|TRBV20-1|TRBD1|TRBJ2-1
CSASPTGQLSSYNEQFF
TGCAGTGCTAGCCCGACAGGGCAGCTTAGCTCCTACAATGAGCAGTTCTTC
>few|TRBV7-6|NA|TRBJ1-1
CASSMGEGEAFF
TGTGCCAGCAGCATGGGGGAAGGTGAAGCTTTCTTT
>many|TRBV7-8|NA|TRBJ2-5
CASSLARGRFQETQYF
TGTGCCAGCAGCTTAGCGAGGGGCCGGTTCCAAGAGACCCAGTACTTC
>many|TRBV7-2|TRBD1|TRBJ2-5
CASSLGQGWAKKETQYF
TGTGCCAGCAGCTTAGGACAGGGGTGGGCAAAAAAAGAGACCCAGTACTTC
>NA|TRBV7-9|TRBD1|TRBJ1-1
CASSRWQGGLGTEAFF
TGTGCCAGCAGCCGGTGGCAGGGGGGATTGGGCACTGAAGCTTTCTTT
>many|TRBV6-1|NA|TRBJ1-2
CASSQGTYGYTF
TGTGCCAGCAGTCAGGGTACCTATGGCTACACCTTC
>NA|TRBV7-8|NA|TRBJ2-1
CASGFRGFYNEQFF
TGTGCCAGCGGCTTCCGGGGGTTCTACAATGAGCAGTTCTTC
>NA|TRBV29-1|NA|TRBJ1-1
CSVEGYEAFF
TGCAGCGTTGAAGGGTATGAAGCTTTCTTT
>many|TRBV7-2|TRBD2|TRBJ2-1
CASSSLAGGRDEQFF
TGTGCCAGCAGCTCACTAGCGGGGGGCCGTGATGAGCAGTTCTTC
>NA|TRBV6-2/TRBV6-3|NA|TRBJ2-5
CASSYSRGRGLETQYF
TGTGCCAGCAGTTACTCTCGAGGGAGAGGGTTAGAGACCCAGTACTTC
>NA|TRBV7-9|NA|TRBJ2-7
CASSFNNRPYEQYF
TGTGCCAGCAGCTTCAATAACCGCCCCTACGAGCAGTACTTC
>NA|TRBV11-2|TRBD1|TRBJ2-5
CASSLDRGLEETQYF
TGTGCCAGCAGCTTGGACAGGGGTTTGGAAGAGACCCAGTACTTC
>NA|TRBV19|NA|TRBJ1-3
CASSIGTIDTIYF
TGTGCCAGTAGTATCGGAACAATAGACACCATATATTTT
>few|TRBV6-1|NA|TRBJ2-7
CASSPRGFSPISYEQYF
TGTGCCAGCAGTCCCCGGGGGTTCTCGCCAATATCCTACGAGCAGTACTTC
>NA|TRBV28|NA|TRBJ2-1
CASSLTGGYRYNEQLF
TGTGCCAGCAGTTTAACGGGTGGTTACCGCTACAATGAGCAGTTATTC
>NA|TRBV12-3/TRBV12-4|TRBD1|TRBJ2-5
CASRIGQGGQETQYF
TGTGCCAGCAGGATAGGACAGGGTGGACAAGAGACCCAGTACTTC
>NA|TRBV7-9|NA|TRBJ1-2
CASSLGGGPGYTF
TGTGCCAGCAGCTTAGGGGGCGGGCCTGGCTACACCTTC
>NA|TRBV6-1|NA|TRBJ1-3
CASKVDSTSGNTIYF
TGTGCCAGCAAGGTGGACAGTACCTCTGGAAACACCATATATTTT
>many|TRBV7-8|NA|TRBJ2-1
CASREGGEQFF
TGTGCCAGCAGGGAGGGGGGCGAGCAGTTCTTC